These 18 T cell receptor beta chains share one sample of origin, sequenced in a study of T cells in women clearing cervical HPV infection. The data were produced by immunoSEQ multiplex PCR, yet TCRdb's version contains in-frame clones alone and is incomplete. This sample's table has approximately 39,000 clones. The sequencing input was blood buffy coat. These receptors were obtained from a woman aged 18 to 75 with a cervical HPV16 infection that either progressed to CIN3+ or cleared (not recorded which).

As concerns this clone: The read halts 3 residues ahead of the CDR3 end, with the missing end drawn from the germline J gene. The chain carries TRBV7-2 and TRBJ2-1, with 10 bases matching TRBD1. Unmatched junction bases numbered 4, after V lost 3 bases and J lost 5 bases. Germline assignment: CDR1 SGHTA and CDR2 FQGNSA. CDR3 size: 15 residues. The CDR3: CASSFRDRGHNEQFF. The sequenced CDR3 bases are TGTGCCAGCAGCTTCCGGGACAGGGGACACAATGAG. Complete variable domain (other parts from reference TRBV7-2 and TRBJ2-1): GAGVSQSPSNKVTEKGKDVELRCDPISGHTALYWYRQSLGQGLEFLIYFQGNSAPDKSGLPSDRFSAERTGGSVSTLTIQRTQQEDSAVYLCASSFRDRGHNEQFFGPGTRLTVL.

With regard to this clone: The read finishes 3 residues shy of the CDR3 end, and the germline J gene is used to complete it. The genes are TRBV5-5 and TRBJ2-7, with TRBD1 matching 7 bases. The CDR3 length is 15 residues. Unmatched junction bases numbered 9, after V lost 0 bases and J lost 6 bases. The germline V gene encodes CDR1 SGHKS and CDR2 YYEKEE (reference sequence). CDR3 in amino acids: CASSLGDRVIREQYF. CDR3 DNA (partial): TGTGCCAGCAGCTTGGGCGACAGGGTGATTCGCGAG. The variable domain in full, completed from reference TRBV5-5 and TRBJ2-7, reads DAGVTQSPTHLIKTRGQQVTLRCSPISGHKSVSWYQQVLGQGPQFIFQYYEKEERGRGNFPDRFSARQFPNYSSELNVNALLLGDSALYLCASSLGDRVIREQYFGPGTRLTVT.

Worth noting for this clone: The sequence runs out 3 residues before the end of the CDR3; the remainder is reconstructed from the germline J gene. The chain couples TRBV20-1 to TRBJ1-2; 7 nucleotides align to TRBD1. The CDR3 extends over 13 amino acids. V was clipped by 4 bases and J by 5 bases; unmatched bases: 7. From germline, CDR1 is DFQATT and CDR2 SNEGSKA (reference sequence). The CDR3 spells CSANAGTEYGYTF. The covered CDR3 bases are TGCAGTGCTAATGCCGGGACAGAGTATGGC.

CDR3 bases read: TGTGCCAGCAGTTTATACGCAATAACAACGGATACG. This sequence encodes CASSLYAITTDT. From start to end, the CDR3 is CASSLYAITTDTQYF. The V and J genes are TRBV27 and TRBJ2-3; D is unclear. The sequenced fragment ends 3 residues before the CDR3 boundary, so the rest is inferred from the germline J gene. Trimming took 1 base from V and 6 from J, leaving 14 bases between them. This CDR3 region has 15 residues. Germline assignment: CDR1 MNHEY and CDR2 SMNVEV (reference sequence).

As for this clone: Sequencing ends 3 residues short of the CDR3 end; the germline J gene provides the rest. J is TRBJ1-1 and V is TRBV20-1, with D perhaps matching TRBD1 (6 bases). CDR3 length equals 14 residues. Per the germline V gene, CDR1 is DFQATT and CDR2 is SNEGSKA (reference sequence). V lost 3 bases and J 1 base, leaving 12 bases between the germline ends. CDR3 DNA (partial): TGCAGTGCTAGCCCCAGGGGAGGGAACACTGAA. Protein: CSASPRGGNTE. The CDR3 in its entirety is CSASPRGGNTEAFF.

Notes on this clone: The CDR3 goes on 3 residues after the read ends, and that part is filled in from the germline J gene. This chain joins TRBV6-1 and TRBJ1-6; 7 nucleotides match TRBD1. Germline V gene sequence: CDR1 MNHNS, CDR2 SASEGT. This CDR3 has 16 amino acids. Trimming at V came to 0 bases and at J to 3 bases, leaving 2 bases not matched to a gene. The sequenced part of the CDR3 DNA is TGTGCCAGCAGTGAAGCGGGACAGAACTATAATTCACCC. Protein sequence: CASSEAGQNYNSP. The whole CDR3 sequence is CASSEAGQNYNSPLHF.

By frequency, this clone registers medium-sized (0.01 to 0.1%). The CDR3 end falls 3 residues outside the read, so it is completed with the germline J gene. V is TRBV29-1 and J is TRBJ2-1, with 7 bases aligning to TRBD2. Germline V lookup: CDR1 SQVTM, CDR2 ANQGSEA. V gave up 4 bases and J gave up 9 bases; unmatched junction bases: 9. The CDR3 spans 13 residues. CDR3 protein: CSVGSSGMVEQFF. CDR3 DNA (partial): TGCAGCGTTGGGTCTAGCGGTATGGTTGAG.

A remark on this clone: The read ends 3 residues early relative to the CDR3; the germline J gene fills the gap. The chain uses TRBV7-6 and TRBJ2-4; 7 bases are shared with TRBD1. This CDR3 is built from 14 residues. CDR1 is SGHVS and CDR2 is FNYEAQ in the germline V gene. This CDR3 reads CASSPGQTIYGQYF. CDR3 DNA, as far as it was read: TGTGCCAGCAGCCCGGGACAGACGATATATGGT.

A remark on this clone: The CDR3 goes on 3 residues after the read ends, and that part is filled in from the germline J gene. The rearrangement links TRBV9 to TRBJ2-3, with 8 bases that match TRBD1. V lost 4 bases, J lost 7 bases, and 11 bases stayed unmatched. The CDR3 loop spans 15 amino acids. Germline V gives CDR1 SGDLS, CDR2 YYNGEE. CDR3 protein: CASSFYTGGTNTQYF. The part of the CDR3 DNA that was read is TGTGCCAGCAGCTTTTACACAGGGGGGACAAATACG.

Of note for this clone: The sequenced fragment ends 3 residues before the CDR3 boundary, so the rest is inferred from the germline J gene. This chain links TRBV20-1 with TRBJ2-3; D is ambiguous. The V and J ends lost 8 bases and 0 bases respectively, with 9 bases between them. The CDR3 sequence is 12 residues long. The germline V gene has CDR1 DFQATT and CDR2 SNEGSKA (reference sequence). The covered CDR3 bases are TGCAGTATCGAAGGGAGCACAGATACG. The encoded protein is CSIEGSTDT. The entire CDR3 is CSIEGSTDTQYF.

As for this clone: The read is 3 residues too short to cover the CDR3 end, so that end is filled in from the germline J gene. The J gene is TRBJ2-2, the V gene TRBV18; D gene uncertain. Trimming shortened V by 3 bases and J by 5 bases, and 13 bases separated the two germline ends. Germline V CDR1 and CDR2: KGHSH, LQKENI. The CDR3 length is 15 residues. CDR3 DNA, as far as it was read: TGTGCCAGCTCACCGCAAGAACGAACAACCGGGGAG. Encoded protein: CASSPQERTTGE. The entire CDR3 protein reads CASSPQERTTGELFF. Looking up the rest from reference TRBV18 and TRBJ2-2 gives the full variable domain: NAGVMQNPRHLVRRRGQEARLRCSPMKGHSHVYWYRQLPEEGLKFMVYLQKENIIDESGMPKERFSAEFPKEGPSILRIQQVVRGDSAAYFCASSPQERTTGELFFGEGSRLTVL.

Here the CDR3 reads CASSQEARGDYGYTF. CDR3 DNA (partial): TGTGCCAGCAGCCAAGAGGCCAGGGGGGACTATGGC. V usage is TRBV4-2 and J usage is TRBJ1-2; TRBD1 matches at 7 bases. Read coverage stops 3 residues before the CDR3 terminus; the germline J gene supplies the remainder. CDR3 length: 15 residues. Germline assignment: CDR1 LGHNA and CDR2 YNFKEQ. V lost 0 bases to trimming and J lost 3 bases; unmatched junction nucleotides: 4.

CDR3 loop: CASSPGTGGGETQYF. Incomplete CDR3 DNA: TGTGCCAGCTCACCCGGGACAGGGGGAGGAGAGACC. The chain uses TRBV18 and TRBJ2-5; 11 nucleotides line up with TRBD1. Read coverage stops 3 residues before the CDR3 terminus; the germline J gene supplies the remainder. Germline-derived CDR1 and CDR2 are KGHSH and LQKENI. With 3 bases clipped from V and 4 bases from J, the junction kept 4 bases outside the gene matches. The CDR3 sequence is 15 residues long.

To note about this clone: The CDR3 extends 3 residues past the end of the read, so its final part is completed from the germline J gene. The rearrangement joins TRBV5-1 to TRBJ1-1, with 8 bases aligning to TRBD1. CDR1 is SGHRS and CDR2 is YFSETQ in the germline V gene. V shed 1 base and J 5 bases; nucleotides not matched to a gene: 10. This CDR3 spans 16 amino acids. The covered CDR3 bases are TGCGCCAGCAGCTTGCCAAGGACAGGGCGGAGGACTGAA. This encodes CASSLPRTGRRTE. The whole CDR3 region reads CASSLPRTGRRTEAFF. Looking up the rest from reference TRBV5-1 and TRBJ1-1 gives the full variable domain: KAGVTQTPRYLIKTRGQQVTLSCSPISGHRSVSWYQQTPGQGLQFLFEYFSETQRNKGNFPGRFSGRQFSNSRSEMNVSTLELGDSALYLCASSLPRTGRRTEAFFGQGTRLTVV.

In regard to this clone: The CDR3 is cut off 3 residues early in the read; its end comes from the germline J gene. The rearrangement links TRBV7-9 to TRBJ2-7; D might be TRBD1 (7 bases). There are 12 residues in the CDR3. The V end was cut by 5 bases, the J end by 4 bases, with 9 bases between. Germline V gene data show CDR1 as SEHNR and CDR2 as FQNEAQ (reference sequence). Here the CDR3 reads CASSPGGYEQYF. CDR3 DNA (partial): TGTGCCAGCAGCCCAGGGGGGTACGAG. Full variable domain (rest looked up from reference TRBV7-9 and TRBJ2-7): DTGVSQNPRHKITKRGQNVTFRCDPISEHNRLYWYRQTLGQGPEFLTYFQNEAQLEKSRLLSDRFSAERPKGSFSTLEIQRTEQGDSAMYLCASSPGGYEQYFGPGTRLTVT.

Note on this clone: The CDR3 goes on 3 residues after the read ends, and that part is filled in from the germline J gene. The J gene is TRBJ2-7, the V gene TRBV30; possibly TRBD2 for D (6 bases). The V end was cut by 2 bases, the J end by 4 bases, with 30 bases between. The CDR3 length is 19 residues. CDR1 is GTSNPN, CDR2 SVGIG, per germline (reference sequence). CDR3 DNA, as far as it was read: TGTGCCTGGAGTTCCCAACGTCCTCCCGGGGGAGGAGAAGAATACGAG. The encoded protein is CAWSSQRPPGGGEEYE. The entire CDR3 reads CAWSSQRPPGGGEEYEQYF.

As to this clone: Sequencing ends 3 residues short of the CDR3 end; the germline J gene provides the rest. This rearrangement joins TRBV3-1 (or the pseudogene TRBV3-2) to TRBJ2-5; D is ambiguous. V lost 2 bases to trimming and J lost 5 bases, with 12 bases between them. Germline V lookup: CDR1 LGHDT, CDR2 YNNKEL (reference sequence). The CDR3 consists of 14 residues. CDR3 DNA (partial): TGTGCCAGCAGCCAACATCGTGAAGGGGAGACC. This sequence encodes CASSQHREGET. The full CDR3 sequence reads CASSQHREGETQYF.

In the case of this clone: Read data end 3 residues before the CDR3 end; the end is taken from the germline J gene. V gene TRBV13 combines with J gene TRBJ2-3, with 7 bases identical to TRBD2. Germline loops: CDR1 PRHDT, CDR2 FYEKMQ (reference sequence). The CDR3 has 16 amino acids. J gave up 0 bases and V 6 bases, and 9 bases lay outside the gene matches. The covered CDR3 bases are TGTGCCAGCAGTCCGACTAGCACCTCTAGCACAGATACG. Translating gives CASSPTSTSSTDT. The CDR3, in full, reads CASSPTSTSSTDTQYF.